This TCR beta chain was recorded in a study of cytomegalovirus exposure and HLA in healthy donors. The CDR3 extends over 13 amino acids. Trimming pared 7 bases from V and 1 base from J, leaving 12 bases between. Germline CDR1 is SQVTM and CDR2 is ANQGSEA. Study-wide findings and caveats: The study reported that TCR beta sequences accurately predicted HLA-A and HLA-B alleles in most subjects. A likely sequencing artifact accounted for one observed cluster of highly shared sequence variants.

PCR employed 60 Vbeta and 13 Jbeta primers. Only in-frame clones appear in the TCRdb table, and some are missing; sequencing was by immunoSEQ multiplex PCR. The sample contains 150,000 to 200,000 clones, 83% of which appear only once. As for this clone: Its antigen is unknown.

The J gene is TRBJ2-3, the V gene TRBV29-1; possible D gene TRBD2, 5 bases. The receptor's source is a man in his fifties in good health and CMV-seronegative. The specimen was PBMCs. The CDR3 DNA reads as TGCAGCGGTGACGTCGGGGGCACAGATACGCAGTATTTT. Amino acids: CSGDVGGTDTQYF.